This T cell receptor (beta chain) was captured in a study of blood T cell repertoires in COVID-19. Across the study: The United States, Italy and Spain supplied acute and convalescent COVID-19 samples.

The CDR3 is 13 amino acids. The V end lost 0 bases, the J end lost 8 bases, and 7 bases lay between the germline ends. Germline V gene data show CDR1 as MNHEY and CDR2 as SMNVEV (reference sequence). In the study's own analysis: Amplification of reference gene primers provided the estimated nucleated cell counts. Only in-frame clones appear in the TCRdb table, and some are missing; sequencing was by immunoSEQ multiplex PCR. The V and J calls and clone size come from that table; D and trimming were worked out from the DNA. Among over 150,000 clones listed, around nine tenths were seen once. This clone is a singleton in its sample. Other nucleotide sequences from this sample produce the same CDR3. Seattle-derived patients entered the study during active infection and were followed longitudinally.

Sequencing was performed on peripheral blood. This clonotype was obtained from a man between 60 and 70 years old with COVID-19, enrolled during active disease. The chain combines TRBV27 with TRBJ1-4, with unresolved D. In DNA, the CDR3 is TGTGCCAGCAGTTTATCTCGGGAGGAAAAACTGTTTTTT. This gives the protein CASSLSREEKLFF.